Below are 28 T cell receptor beta chains sequenced from a single sample in a study of PD-L1 blockade in urothelial cancer. Using immunoSEQ multiplex PCR, the repertoire was profiled, and TCRdb retains in-frame clones only, with some absent. The sample has about 56,000 clones, around 86% seen once. Regarding time point: pretreatment peripheral blood. The sample here was PBMCs, taken around atezolizumab (anti-PD-L1) treatment. These receptors all come from a man between 65 and 85 years old with urothelial cancer.

The V gene is TRBV2, the J gene TRBJ1-1, with TRBD1 matching over 8 bases. The CDR3 has 14 amino acids. Germline CDR1 and CDR2: SNHLY and FYNNEI. V gave up 6 bases and J gave up 2 bases; unmatched junction bases: 5. The CDR3 loop is CASRPDRGNTEAFF. The CDR3 coding sequence is TGTGCCAGCAGACCCGACAGGGGAAACACTGAAGCTTTCTTT. Full variable domain (rest looked up from reference TRBV2 and TRBJ1-1): EPEVTQTPSHQVTQMGQEVILRCVPISNHLYFYWYRQILGQKVEFLVSFYNNEISEKSEIFDDQFSVERPDGSNFTLKIRSTKLEDSAMYFCASRPDRGNTEAFFGQGTRLTVV.

V and J are TRBV10-3 and TRBJ1-1, with 8 bases identical to TRBD1. The CDR3 covers 16 residues. Trimming removed 3 bases from V and 1 base from J; junction bases left unmatched: 7. The V gene's germline CDR1 is ENHRY and CDR2 SYGVKD. This CDR3 reads CAISDRRDRSNTEAFF. The CDR3 DNA follows: TGTGCCATCAGTGACCGCCGGGACAGGTCGAACACTGAAGCTTTCTTT.

This clone was seen a handful of times. The V and J genes are TRBV5-1 and TRBJ1-1, with 8 bases fitting TRBD1. The germline gives CDR1 SGHRS, CDR2 YFSETQ. The CDR3 is 17 residues long. V dropped 7 bases and J dropped 3; count of bases not matched to a gene: 17. CDR3 nucleotides: TGCGCCAGCCGGCCGACCACAGGGGGAGCAGGGGACACTGAAGCTTTCTTT. This sequence encodes CASRPTTGGAGDTEAFF.

This clone showed up just once. This sequence joins TRBV4-1 and TRBJ1-1, with a weak D call TRBD1 (5 bases). Trimming cost V 4 bases and J 0 bases, with 12 bases left between them. Germline loops: CDR1 MGHRA, CDR2 YSYEKL. The CDR3 totals 15 residues. This CDR3 is CASSLQTEMNTEAFF. CDR3 nucleotides: TGCGCCAGCAGCCTCCAGACAGAGATGAACACTGAAGCTTTCTTT.

This clone appeared a few times. The J gene is TRBJ1-5, the V gene TRBV11-2, with no clear D. V was trimmed by 3 bases and J by 1 base, leaving 10 bases between them. This CDR3 is built from 15 residues. Looked up from germline, CDR1 is SGHAT and CDR2 is FQNNGV. In DNA form, the CDR3 reads TGTGCCAGCAGCTTCGGTGCGACAAGCAATCAGCCCCAGCATTTT. Its translation is CASSFGATSNQPQHF.

J is TRBJ1-3 and V is TRBV9, with 10 bases aligning to TRBD1. The germline gives CDR1 SGDLS, CDR2 YYNGEE. There are 16 residues in the CDR3. Germline trimming cut 4 bases from V and 2 bases from J; bases unmatched to any gene: 6. The CDR3 reads CASSSRQGAAGNTIYF. CDR3 in DNA: TGTGCCAGCAGCTCTCGACAGGGGGCTGCTGGAAACACCATATATTTT.

The J gene is TRBJ2-1, the V gene TRBV2; tentative D call: TRBD1 (5 bases). This CDR3 contains 17 residues. Germline-derived CDR1 and CDR2 are SNHLY and FYNNEI. Trimming took 1 base from V and 1 from J, leaving 14 bases between them. The CDR3 DNA sequence: TGTGCCAGCAGTGAAGTGCGAAGGGCAGGGTCCTACAATGAGCAGTTCTTC. This gives the protein CASSEVRRAGSYNEQFF.

This chain links TRBV11-3 with TRBJ2-1, with 12 bases aligning to TRBD2. Unmatched junction bases numbered 8, after V lost 4 bases and J lost 10 bases. From germline, CDR1 is SGHNT and CDR2 YENEEA. The CDR3 has 15 amino acids. Written as DNA, the CDR3 is TGTGCCAGCAGCTCCGGACTAGCGGGAAGGAGGGAGCAGTTCTTC. Translated, it gives CASSSGLAGRREQFF. Drawing the rest from reference TRBV11-3 and TRBJ2-1, the complete variable domain is EAGVVQSPRYKIIEKKQPVAFWCNPISGHNTLYWYLQNLGQGPELLIRYENEEAVDDSQLPKDRFSAERLKGVDSTLKIQPAELGDSAVYLCASSSGLAGRREQFFGPGTRLTVL.

Only a few counts were recorded for this clone. J is TRBJ1-5 and V is TRBV5-1, with 9 bases lining up with TRBD1. The CDR3 loop spans 20 amino acids. Per the germline V gene, CDR1 is SGHRS and CDR2 is YFSETQ. V dropped 9 bases and J dropped 0; count of bases not matched to a gene: 22. CDR3 sequence reads: CATQPKPGDRVRLSNQPQHF. The CDR3 DNA is TGCGCCACCCAGCCCAAACCGGGGGACAGGGTTAGACTTAGCAATCAGCCCCAGCATTTT.

CDR3 in amino acids: CASSYPRGKTQYF. CDR3 DNA sequence: TGTGCCAGCAGTTATCCACGGGGGAAGACCCAGTACTTC. The genes are TRBV6-5 and TRBJ2-5; possible D gene TRBD2, 6 bases. Per the germline V gene, CDR1 is MNHEY and CDR2 is SVGAGI. V lost 3 bases and J 6 bases, leaving 11 bases between the germline ends. This CDR3 has 13 residues.

V and J are TRBV19 and TRBJ2-1; possible D gene TRBD2, 6 bases. CDR3 size: 16 residues. V lost 3 bases and J 6 bases, leaving 18 bases between the germline ends. Germline-derived CDR1 and CDR2 are LNHDA and SQIVND (reference sequence). CDR3 amino acids: CASSIPAGRRGNEQFF. The CDR3 region has the DNA TGTGCCAGTAGTATCCCCGCAGGGCGGAGGGGCAATGAGCAGTTCTTC. Looking up the rest from reference TRBV19 and TRBJ2-1 gives the full variable domain: DGGITQSPKYLFRKEGQNVTLSCEQNLNHDAMYWYRQDPGQGLRLIYYSQIVNDFQKGDIAEGYSVSREKKESFPLTVTSAQKNPTAFYLCASSIPAGRRGNEQFFGPGTRLTVL.

This chain uses TRBV4-1 with TRBJ2-1; 10 bases line up with TRBD2. Trimming cost V 3 bases and J 5 bases; bases outside gene matches: 7. Per the germline V gene, CDR1 is MGHRA and CDR2 is YSYEKL. The CDR3 has 16 amino acids. CDR3 bases: TGCGCCAGCAGCCAGGGAGGGGGACTAGCGAACAATGAGCAGTTCTTC. Protein: CASSQGGGLANNEQFF.

The chain employs TRBV11-1 and TRBJ2-1; D might be TRBD1 (6 bases). The germline V and J ends were trimmed by 5 bases and 9 bases, with 11 bases remaining between them. Per the germline V gene, CDR1 is SGHAT and CDR2 is FQDESV (reference sequence). The CDR3 extends over 12 amino acids. CDR3 protein: CASSRQATEQFF. CDR3 coding DNA: TGTGCCAGCAGCAGACAGGCGACTGAGCAGTTCTTC.

Here the CDR3 DNA reads TGCGCCAGCAGCCAAGACAACGAGCAGTACTTC. Translating it yields CASSQDNEQYF. The rearrangement uses TRBV4-1 and TRBJ2-7; D is undetermined. V was cut by 0 bases and J by 5 bases, with 2 bases left in between. Germline V lookup: CDR1 MGHRA, CDR2 YSYEKL. The CDR3 is made up of 11 amino acids.

The gene calls are TRBV28 and TRBJ2-7, with no clear D. V lost 6 bases, J lost 1 base, and 16 bases lay in between. The CDR3 is 15 amino acids. The germline V gene has CDR1 MDHEN and CDR2 SYDVKM. CDR3 amino acids: CASRLNDGLSYEQYF. CDR3 nucleotides: TGTGCCAGCAGACTAAATGACGGTTTATCCTACGAGCAGTACTTC.

This clone came up once. The V and J genes are TRBV19 and TRBJ2-7, with a possible D match to TRBD2 (6 bases). Per germline, CDR1 LNHDA and CDR2 SQIVND (reference sequence). The V and J ends lost 0 bases and 0 bases respectively, with 9 bases between them. This CDR3 has 15 residues. The CDR3, as DNA: TGTGCCAGTAGTATAGACGGGGGTTTCTCCTACGAGCAGTACTTC. This gives the protein CASSIDGGFSYEQYF.

This chain links TRBV27 with TRBJ2-5; 13 bases line up with TRBD2. Germline CDR1 and CDR2: MNHEY and SMNVEV (reference sequence). CDR3 size: 15 residues. V gave up 9 bases and J gave up 5 bases; unmatched junction bases: 9. CDR3 region: CASGLGLAGDETQYF. The CDR3 nucleotides are TGTGCCAGTGGTCTCGGACTAGCGGGAGATGAGACCCAGTACTTC.

V usage is TRBV16 and J usage is TRBJ2-1; D not certain. This CDR3 has 13 residues. Germline lookup yields CDR1 KGHSY and CDR2 FQNENV. V lost 2 bases, J lost 8 bases, and 10 bases lay in between. The CDR3 loop reads CASSQLERDEQFF. The CDR3 DNA sequence: TGTGCCAGCAGCCAACTAGAACGGGATGAGCAGTTCTTC.

For this clone: One junction end does not reproduce the germline sequence, and a read error may be involved. The chain uses TRBV20-1 and TRBJ2-3; possible D gene TRBD1, 5 bases. CDR1 is DFQATT, CDR2 SNEGSKA, per germline (reference sequence). The CDR3 contains 10 residues. In nucleotides, the CDR3 is TGCAGTGCTGTGACAGAAACGCAGTATTTT. Its protein is CSAVTETQYF.

The chain combines TRBV7-3 with TRBJ2-7; no clear D gene. The V end was cut by 1 base, the J end by 0 bases, with 7 bases between. The length of the CDR3 is 14 residues. The germline CDR1 and CDR2 sequences are SGHTA and FQGTGA. This CDR3 reads CASSLKAHSYEQYF. The CDR3, as DNA: TGTGCCAGCAGCTTAAAAGCGCACTCCTACGAGCAGTACTTC.

V and J are TRBV5-1 and TRBJ1-1; D perhaps matches TRBD1 (6 bases). Germline assignment: CDR1 SGHRS and CDR2 YFSETQ. The ends were cut back, 2 bases at V and 5 bases at J, with 10 bases in the middle. The CDR3 totals 13 residues. CDR3 protein: CASSFSGDTEAFF. CDR3 coding DNA: TGCGCCAGCAGCTTCTCAGGGGATACTGAAGCTTTCTTT. Together with reference TRBV5-1 and TRBJ1-1, the CDR3 gives the full variable domain: KAGVTQTPRYLIKTRGQQVTLSCSPISGHRSVSWYQQTPGQGLQFLFEYFSETQRNKGNFPGRFSGRQFSNSRSEMNVSTLELGDSALYLCASSFSGDTEAFFGQGTRLTVV.

V is TRBV7-9 and J is TRBJ1-2; tentatively, D is TRBD1 (6 bases). The germline CDR1 and CDR2 sequences are SEHNR and FQNEAQ (reference sequence). The V end lost 6 bases, the J end lost 6 bases, and 14 bases lay between the germline ends. The CDR3 has 13 residues. This CDR3 reads CASSSGVGHGYTF. CDR3 DNA sequence: TGTGCCAGCAGTTCAGGGGTCGGGCATGGCTACACCTTC.

This clone has just one count. The chain has TRBV9 and TRBJ2-7; TRBD2 might be the D (5 bases). Trimming removed 0 bases at V and 4 bases at J, with 14 bases between. The CDR3 extends over 15 amino acids. Germline V CDR1 and CDR2: SGDLS, YYNGEE. The CDR3 spells CASSVEEDGWYEQYF. CDR3 coding DNA: TGTGCCAGCAGCGTAGAGGAGGATGGTTGGTACGAGCAGTACTTC.

The chain combines TRBV2 with TRBJ2-7; tentatively, D is TRBD1 (6 bases). This CDR3 has 14 amino acids. The germline V gene has CDR1 SNHLY and CDR2 FYNNEI. The germline V and J ends were trimmed by 4 bases and 4 bases, with 14 bases remaining between them. The CDR3 DNA reads as TGTGCCAGCAGTGTACAGGGACCCAAATACGAGCAGTACTTC. Translated: CASSVQGPKYEQYF.

The chain recombines TRBV6-5 with TRBJ1-1; D not resolved. The CDR3 runs to 14 residues. V was pared by 0 bases and J by 5 bases, with 10 bases between. In germline, CDR1 is MNHEY, CDR2 SVGAGI. Here the CDR3 DNA reads TGTGCCAGCAGTTACTCGATCGGGGAAACTGAAGCTTTCTTT. This codes for CASSYSIGETEAFF.

Turning to this clone: Other nucleotide sequences in the sample specify the same CDR3. The chain has TRBV6-5 and TRBJ2-7; tentative D call: TRBD1 (6 bases). V was shortened by 0 bases and J by 3 bases, with 9 bases between the two germline ends. The length of the CDR3 is 14 residues. The germline gives CDR1 MNHEY, CDR2 SVGAGI. The CDR3 bases are TGTGCCAGCAGTTACTCACAGGGTAGCTACGAGCAGTACTTC. It encodes CASSYSQGSYEQYF.

The CDR3 protein is CASSFFPTEETQYF. The CDR3 DNA is TGTGCCAGCAGCTTCTTCCCGACAGAAGAGACCCAGTACTTC. V gene TRBV7-9 combines with J gene TRBJ2-5, with D possibly TRBD1 on 5 matching bases. The length of the CDR3 is 14 residues. V shed 3 bases and J shed 3 bases, with 11 bases lying between them. Germline V gives CDR1 SEHNR, CDR2 FQNEAQ (reference sequence).

The rearrangement uses TRBV6-1 and TRBJ2-5; the match to TRBD2 covers 12 bases. V dropped 2 bases and J dropped 2; count of bases not matched to a gene: 3. The length of the CDR3 is 16 residues. Germline V gives CDR1 MNHNS, CDR2 SASEGT. Written as DNA, the CDR3 is TGTGCCAGCAGTGAACTAGCGGGAGGGCTTCAAGAGACCCAGTACTTC. This encodes CASSELAGGLQETQYF.